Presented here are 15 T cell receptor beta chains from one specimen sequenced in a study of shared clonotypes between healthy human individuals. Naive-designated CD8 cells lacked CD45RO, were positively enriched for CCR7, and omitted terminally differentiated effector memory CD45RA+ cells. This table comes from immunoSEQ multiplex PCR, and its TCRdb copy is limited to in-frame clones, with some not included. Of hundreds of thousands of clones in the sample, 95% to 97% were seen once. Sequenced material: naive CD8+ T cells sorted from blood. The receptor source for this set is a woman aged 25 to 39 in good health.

The CDR3 DNA reads as TGTGCCAGCAGCCCCCGGTGGGACAGGGGGCATCGGGAGACCCAGTACTTC. This encodes CASSPRWDRGHRETQYF. J is TRBJ2-5 and V is TRBV7-6; 12 bases fit TRBD1. The CDR3 contains 17 residues. The germline CDR1 and CDR2 sequences are SGHVS and FNYEAQ. V dropped 5 bases and J dropped 5; count of bases not matched to a gene: 12.

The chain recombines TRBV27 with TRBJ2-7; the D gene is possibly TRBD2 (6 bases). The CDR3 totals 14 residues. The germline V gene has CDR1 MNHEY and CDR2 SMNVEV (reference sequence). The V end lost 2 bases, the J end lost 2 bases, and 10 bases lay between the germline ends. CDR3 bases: TGTGCCAGCAGTTTAGGGGGGAATCCCTACGAGCAGTACTTC. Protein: CASSLGGNPYEQYF.

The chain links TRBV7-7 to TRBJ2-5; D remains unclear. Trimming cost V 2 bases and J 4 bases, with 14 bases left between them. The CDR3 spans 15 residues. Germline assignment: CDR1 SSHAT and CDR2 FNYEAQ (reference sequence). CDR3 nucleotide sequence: TGTGCCAGCAGCTTACTTCGAGCATCGGGAGAGACCCAGTACTTC. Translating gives CASSLLRASGETQYF.

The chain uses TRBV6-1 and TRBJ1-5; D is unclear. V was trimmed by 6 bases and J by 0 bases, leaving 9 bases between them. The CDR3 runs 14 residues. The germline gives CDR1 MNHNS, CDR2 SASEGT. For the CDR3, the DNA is TGTGCCAGCAGGCCGGGATTTAGCAATCAGCCCCAGCATTTT. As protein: CASRPGFSNQPQHF.

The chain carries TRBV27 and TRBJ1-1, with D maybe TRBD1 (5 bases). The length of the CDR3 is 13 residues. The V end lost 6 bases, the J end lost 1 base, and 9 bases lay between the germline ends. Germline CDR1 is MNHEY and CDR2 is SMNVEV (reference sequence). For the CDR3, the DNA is TGTGCCAGCAGGGAGGGACCGAACACTGAAGCTTTCTTT. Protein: CASREGPNTEAFF.

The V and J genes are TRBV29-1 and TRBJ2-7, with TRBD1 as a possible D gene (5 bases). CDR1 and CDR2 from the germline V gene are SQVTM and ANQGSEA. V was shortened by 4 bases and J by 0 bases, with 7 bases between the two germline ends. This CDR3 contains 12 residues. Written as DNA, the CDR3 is TGCAGCGTTGTGGGGCACTCCTACGAGCAGTACTTC. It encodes CSVVGHSYEQYF.

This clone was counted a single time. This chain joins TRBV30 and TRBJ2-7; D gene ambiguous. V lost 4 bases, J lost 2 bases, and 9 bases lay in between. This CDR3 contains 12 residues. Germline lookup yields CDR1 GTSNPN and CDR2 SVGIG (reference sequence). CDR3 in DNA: TGTGCCTGGAAGGAGACGACCTACGAGCAGTACTTC. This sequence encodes CAWKETTYEQYF.

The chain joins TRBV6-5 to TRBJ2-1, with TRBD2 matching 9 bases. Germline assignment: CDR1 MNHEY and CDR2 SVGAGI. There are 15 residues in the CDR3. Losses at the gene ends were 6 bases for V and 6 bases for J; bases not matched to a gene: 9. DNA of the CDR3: TGTGCCAGCAGACAGACTAGCGGAGGGGGCAATGAGCAGTTCTTC. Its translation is CASRQTSGGGNEQFF.

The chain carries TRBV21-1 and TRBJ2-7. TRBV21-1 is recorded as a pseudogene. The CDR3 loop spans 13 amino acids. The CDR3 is CATLRAADYEQYF. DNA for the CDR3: TGTGCCACCTTAAGGGCGGCGGACTACGAGCAGTACTTC.

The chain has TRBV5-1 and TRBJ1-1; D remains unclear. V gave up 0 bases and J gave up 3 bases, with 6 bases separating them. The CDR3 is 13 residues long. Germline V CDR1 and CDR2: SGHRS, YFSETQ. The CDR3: CASSLGGDTEAFF. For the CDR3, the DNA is TGCGCCAGCAGCTTGGGCGGGGACACTGAAGCTTTCTTT.

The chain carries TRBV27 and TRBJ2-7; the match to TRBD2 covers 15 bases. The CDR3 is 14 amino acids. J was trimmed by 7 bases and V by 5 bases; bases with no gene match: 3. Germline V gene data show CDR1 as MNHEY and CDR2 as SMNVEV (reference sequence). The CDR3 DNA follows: TGTGCCAGCAGTGGGACTAGCGGGAGGAGTGAGCAGTACTTC. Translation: CASSGTSGRSEQYF.

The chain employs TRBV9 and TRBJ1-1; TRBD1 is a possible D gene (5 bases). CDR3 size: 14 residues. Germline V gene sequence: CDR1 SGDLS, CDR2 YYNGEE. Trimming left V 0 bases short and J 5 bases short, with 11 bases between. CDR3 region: CASSVGKGRTEAFF. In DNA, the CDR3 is TGTGCCAGCAGCGTAGGTAAGGGGAGGACTGAAGCTTTCTTT.

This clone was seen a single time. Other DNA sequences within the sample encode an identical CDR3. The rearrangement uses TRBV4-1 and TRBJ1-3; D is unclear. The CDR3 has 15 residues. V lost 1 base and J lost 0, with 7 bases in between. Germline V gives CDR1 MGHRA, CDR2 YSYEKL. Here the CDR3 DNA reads TGCGCCAGCAGCCAAGTTGGCTTCTCTGGAAACACCATATATTTT. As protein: CASSQVGFSGNTIYF.

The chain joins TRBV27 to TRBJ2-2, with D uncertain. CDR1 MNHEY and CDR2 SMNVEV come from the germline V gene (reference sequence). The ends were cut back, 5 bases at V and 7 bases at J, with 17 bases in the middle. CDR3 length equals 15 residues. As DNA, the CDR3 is TGTGCCAGCAGTATCCAATTGCCACAAGACGGGGAGCTGTTTTTT. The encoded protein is CASSIQLPQDGELFF.

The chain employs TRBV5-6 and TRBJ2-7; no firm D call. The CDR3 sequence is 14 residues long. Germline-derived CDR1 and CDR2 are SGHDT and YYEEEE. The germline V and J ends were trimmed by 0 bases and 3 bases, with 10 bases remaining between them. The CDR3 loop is CASSLARRSYEQYF. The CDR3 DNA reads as TGTGCCAGCAGCTTGGCCAGACGGAGCTACGAGCAGTACTTC.